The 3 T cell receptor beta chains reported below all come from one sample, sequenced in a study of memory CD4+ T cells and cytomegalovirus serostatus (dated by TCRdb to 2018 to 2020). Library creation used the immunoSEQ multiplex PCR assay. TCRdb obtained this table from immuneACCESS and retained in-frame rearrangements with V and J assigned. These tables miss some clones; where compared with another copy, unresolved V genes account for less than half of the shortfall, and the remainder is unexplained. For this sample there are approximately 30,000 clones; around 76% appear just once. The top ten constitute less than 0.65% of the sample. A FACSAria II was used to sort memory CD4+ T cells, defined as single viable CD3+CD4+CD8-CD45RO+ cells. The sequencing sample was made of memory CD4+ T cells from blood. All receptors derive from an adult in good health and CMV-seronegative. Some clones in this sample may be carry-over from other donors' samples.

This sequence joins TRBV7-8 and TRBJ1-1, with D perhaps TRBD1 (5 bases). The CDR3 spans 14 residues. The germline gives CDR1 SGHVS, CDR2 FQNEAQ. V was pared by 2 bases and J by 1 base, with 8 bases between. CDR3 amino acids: CASSLPGRNTEAFF. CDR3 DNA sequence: TGTGCCAGCAGCTTACCAGGGAGGAACACTGAAGCTTTCTTT.

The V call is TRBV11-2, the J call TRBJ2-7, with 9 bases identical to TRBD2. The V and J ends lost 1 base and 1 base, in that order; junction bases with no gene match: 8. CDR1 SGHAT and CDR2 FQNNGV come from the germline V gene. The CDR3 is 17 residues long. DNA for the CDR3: TGTGCCAGCAGCTTAGGTAGCGGGGGAGGACGATCCTACGAGCAGTACTTC. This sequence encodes CASSLGSGGGRSYEQYF.

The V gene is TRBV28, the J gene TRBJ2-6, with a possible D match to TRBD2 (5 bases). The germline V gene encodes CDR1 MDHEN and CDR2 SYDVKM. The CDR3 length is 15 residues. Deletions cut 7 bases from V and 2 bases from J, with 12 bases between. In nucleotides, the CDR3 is TGTGCCAGCACCCTAAGAGGGCCTGGGGCCAACGTCCTGACTTTC. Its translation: CASTLRGPGANVLTF.